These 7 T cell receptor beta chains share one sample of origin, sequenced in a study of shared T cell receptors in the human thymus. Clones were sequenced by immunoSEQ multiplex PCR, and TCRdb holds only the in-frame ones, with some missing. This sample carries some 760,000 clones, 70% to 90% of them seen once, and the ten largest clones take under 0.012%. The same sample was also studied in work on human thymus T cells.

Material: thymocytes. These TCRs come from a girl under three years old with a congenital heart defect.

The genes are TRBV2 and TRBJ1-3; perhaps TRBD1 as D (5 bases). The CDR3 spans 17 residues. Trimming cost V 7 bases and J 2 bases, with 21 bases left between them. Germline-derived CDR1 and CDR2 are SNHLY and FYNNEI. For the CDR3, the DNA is TGTGCCAGCATAAGGGGCCGATCCATCTACACTGGAAACACCATATATTTT. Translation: CASIRGRSIYTGNTIYF.

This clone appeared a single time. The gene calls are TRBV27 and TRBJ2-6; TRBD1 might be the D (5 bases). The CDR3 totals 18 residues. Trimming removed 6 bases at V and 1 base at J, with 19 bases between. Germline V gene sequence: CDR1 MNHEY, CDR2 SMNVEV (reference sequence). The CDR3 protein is CASSGCRDGGSGANVLTF. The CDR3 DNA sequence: TGTGCCAGCAGCGGGTGCAGGGATGGTGGTTCTGGGGCCAACGTCCTGACTTTC.

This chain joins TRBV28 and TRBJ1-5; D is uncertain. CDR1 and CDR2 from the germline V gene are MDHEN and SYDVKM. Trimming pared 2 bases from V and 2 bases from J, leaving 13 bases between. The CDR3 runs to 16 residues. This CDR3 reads CASSLTVDHGNQPQHF. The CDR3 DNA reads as TGTGCCAGCAGTTTAACAGTGGATCACGGCAATCAGCCCCAGCATTTT. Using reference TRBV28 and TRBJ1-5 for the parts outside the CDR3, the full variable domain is DVKVTQSSRYLVKRTGEKVFLECVQDMDHENMFWYRQDPGLGLRLIYFSYDVKMKEKGDIPEGYSVSREKKERFSLILESASTNQTSMYLCASSLTVDHGNQPQHFGDGTRLSIL.

The chain's CDR3 is CASSLGGSTQYF. The DNA for the CDR3 is TGTGCCAGCAGCTTGGGGGGGTCGACGCAGTACTTC. The chain couples TRBV7-3 to TRBJ2-7; 7 positions agree with TRBD2. CDR1 is SGHTA and CDR2 is FQGTGA in the germline V gene. Trimming removed 3 bases from V and 9 bases from J; junction bases left unmatched: 5. This CDR3 has 12 amino acids.

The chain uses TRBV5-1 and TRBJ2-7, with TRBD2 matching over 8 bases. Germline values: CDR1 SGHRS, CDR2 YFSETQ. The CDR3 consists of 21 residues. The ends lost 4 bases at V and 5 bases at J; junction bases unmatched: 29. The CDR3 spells CASSPPPGGGPRGDFAHEQYF. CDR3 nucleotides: TGCGCCAGCAGCCCCCCCCCGGGCGGGGGGCCCCGGGGGGATTTCGCCCACGAGCAGTACTTC.

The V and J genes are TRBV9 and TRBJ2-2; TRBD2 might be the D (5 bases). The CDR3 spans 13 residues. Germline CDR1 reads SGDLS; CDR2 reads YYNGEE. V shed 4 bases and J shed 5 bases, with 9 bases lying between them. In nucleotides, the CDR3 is TGTGCCAGCAGCCCCGGGATAACCGGGGAGCTGTTTTTT. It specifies CASSPGITGELFF.

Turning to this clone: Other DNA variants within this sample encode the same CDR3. This CDR3 is CASSLLGTGNTEAFF. In DNA, the CDR3 is TGTGCCAGCAGTTTATTAGGGACAGGTAACACTGAAGCTTTCTTT. The chain has TRBV27 and TRBJ1-1, with 8 bases that match TRBD1. The CDR3 loop spans 15 amino acids. V was pared by 1 base and J by 2 bases, with 3 bases of the junction left unmatched. Germline CDR1 and CDR2: MNHEY and SMNVEV (reference sequence).